Following are 27 T cell receptor beta chains from one sample sequenced in a study of T cell responses to AZD1222 COVID-19 vaccine. TCRdb's copy holds only in-frame clones and misses some; the assay was immunoSEQ multiplex PCR. Among 85,000 to 130,000 clones listed, approximately 88% were seen once. The specimen comprised peripheral blood, sampled on day 0 of AZD1222 vaccination. The receptors come from an adult in good health.

The V and J genes are TRBV27 and TRBJ2-5; 10 positions match TRBD2. This CDR3 comprises 17 residues. V gave up 1 base and J gave up 1 base; unmatched junction bases: 6. Per the germline V gene, CDR1 is MNHEY and CDR2 is SMNVEV (reference sequence). CDR3: CASSLFSGRGSQETQYF. The CDR3 nucleotides are TGTGCCAGCAGTTTATTCAGCGGGAGGGGATCCCAAGAGACCCAGTACTTC.

The chain carries TRBV27 and TRBJ2-3, with 9 nucleotides matching TRBD2. Germline V gene sequence: CDR1 MNHEY, CDR2 SMNVEV (reference sequence). This CDR3 region has 14 residues. V was clipped by 3 bases and J by 6 bases; unmatched bases: 4. The CDR3 loop reads CASSFSGSIDTQYF. Here the CDR3 DNA reads TGTGCCAGCAGTTTTAGCGGGAGTATCGATACGCAGTATTTT.

The chain recombines TRBV9 with TRBJ1-3; possibly TRBD1 for D (5 bases). This CDR3 comprises 14 residues. The V gene lost 5 bases and the J gene lost 4 bases, with 13 bases spanning the gap. Germline V lookup: CDR1 SGDLS, CDR2 YYNGEE. CDR3 in amino acids: CASRTDLEGNTIYF. The CDR3 DNA sequence: TGTGCCAGCAGGACAGACTTGGAGGGAAACACCATATATTTT.

The chain uses TRBV7-2 and TRBJ1-6; 7 positions match TRBD1. The germline V gene encodes CDR1 SGHTA and CDR2 FQGNSA. This CDR3 comprises 15 residues. The ends lost 2 bases at V and 7 bases at J; junction bases unmatched: 5. The CDR3 protein is CASSLMGQQNSPLHF. The DNA for the CDR3 is TGTGCCAGCAGCTTAATGGGACAGCAAAATTCACCCCTCCACTTT.

This clone was detected once. CDR3 nucleotides: TGTGCCAGCTCACCACCGTCATCCTTGGGATGGACCGGGGAGCTGTTTTTT. It specifies CASSPPSSLGWTGELFF. The rearrangement links TRBV18 to TRBJ2-2; no firm D call. The CDR3 is 17 residues long. V shed 0 bases and J shed 5 bases, with 16 bases lying between them. Germline CDR1 and CDR2: KGHSH and LQKENI.

V is TRBV14 and J is TRBJ2-1; 8 bases match TRBD2. CDR3 length: 16 amino acids. Unmatched junction bases numbered 9, after V lost 4 bases and J lost 4 bases. Germline V CDR1 and CDR2: SGHDN, FVKESK. CDR3 protein: CASSPLGLVGYNEQFF. The CDR3 coding sequence is TGTGCCAGCAGCCCCCTGGGACTAGTGGGTTACAATGAGCAGTTCTTC.

The chain carries TRBV6-5 and TRBJ1-5, with D uncertain. With 7 bases removed from V and 0 bases from J, the gap between germline ends came to 13 bases. Germline CDR1 and CDR2: MNHEY and SVGAGI. The CDR3 spans 15 residues. CDR3 region: CASISRLYSNQPQHF. For the CDR3, the DNA is TGTGCCAGCATTAGCAGGTTATATAGCAATCAGCCCCAGCATTTT.

This chain connects TRBV13 to TRBJ2-5, with D maybe TRBD2 (6 bases). Between the trimmed V and J ends, which lost 3 bases and 7 bases, there was a span of 12 bases. CDR3 length: 13 residues. Germline CDR1 and CDR2: PRHDT and FYEKMQ (reference sequence). Written as DNA, the CDR3 is TGTGCCAGCAGCTTTGGGACCGGGGGGACCCAGTACTTC. As protein: CASSFGTGGTQYF.

The chain couples TRBV20-1 to TRBJ2-3; TRBD1 is a possible D gene (5 bases). The CDR3 contains 16 residues. The V end was cut by 3 bases, the J end by 0 bases, with 16 bases between. Germline CDR1 reads DFQATT; CDR2 reads SNEGSKA (reference sequence). The CDR3 coding sequence is TGCAGTGCTAGTGACGGATTCAGGGTTAGCACAGATACGCAGTATTTT. Protein: CSASDGFRVSTDTQYF.

This clone was found once. The V and J genes are TRBV19 and TRBJ2-3; 8 nucleotides align to TRBD2. V gave up 7 bases and J gave up 3 bases; unmatched junction bases: 6. This CDR3 contains 14 residues. Germline V lookup: CDR1 LNHDA, CDR2 SQIVND (reference sequence). Here the CDR3 reads CASKGRGVTDTQYF. CDR3 coding DNA: TGTGCCAGTAAAGGGCGGGGGGTAACAGATACGCAGTATTTT.

CDR3 sequence (DNA): TGTGCCAGCAGCTTAGCAGGGCCCGGGGAGCTGTTTTTT. Translation gives CASSLAGPGELFF. The rearrangement links TRBV7-9 to TRBJ2-2; no definite D call. Germline assignment: CDR1 SEHNR and CDR2 FQNEAQ (reference sequence). This CDR3 spans 13 amino acids. V lost 0 bases and J lost 6, with 5 bases in between.

A word on this clone: The junction departs from the called germline gene at one end, perhaps through a read error. The chain has TRBV5-5 and TRBJ2-1; the match to TRBD2 covers 9 bases. Germline CDR1 SGHKS, CDR2 YYEKEE (reference sequence). The CDR3 has 16 amino acids. CDR3 DNA sequence: TGTGCCAGCAGCTTGGCCACTAGCGGGCTCCACAATAAGCAGTTCTTC. Protein: CASSLATSGLHNKQFF.

V is TRBV24-1 and J is TRBJ1-2; TRBD1 aligns across 12 bases. Germline CDR1 KGHDR, CDR2 SFDVKD. The CDR3 extends over 14 amino acids. Trimming cost V 9 bases and J 5 bases; bases outside gene matches: 6. CDR3 DNA sequence: TGTGCCACCTCGGGACAGGGGGCTGGGTATGGCTACACCTTC. Encoded protein: CATSGQGAGYGYTF.

V and J are TRBV29-1 and TRBJ2-7, with D perhaps given as TRBD1 or TRBD2 (5 bases each). V was cut by 4 bases and J by 0 bases, with 13 bases left in between. The CDR3 totals 14 residues. CDR1 SQVTM and CDR2 ANQGSEA come from the germline V gene. The CDR3 is CSVGFEGLSYEQYF. CDR3 DNA sequence: TGCAGCGTTGGGTTTGAGGGGCTCTCCTACGAGCAGTACTTC.

J is TRBJ1-6 and V is TRBV28; the match to TRBD1 covers 7 bases. Trimming removed 11 bases from V and 6 bases from J; junction bases left unmatched: 10. The V gene's germline CDR1 is MDHEN and CDR2 SYDVKM. The CDR3 sequence is 14 residues long. The CDR3 sequence is CAGATGSSNSPLHF. CDR3 DNA: TGTGCCGGAGCGACAGGGTCTAGTAATTCACCCCTCCACTTT.

The CDR3 loop reads CSVQPGGINTDTQYF. Here the CDR3 DNA reads TGCAGCGTTCAACCGGGGGGGATTAACACAGATACGCAGTATTTT. The V and J genes are TRBV29-1 and TRBJ2-3; 8 bases are shared with TRBD2. The CDR3 loop spans 15 amino acids. J lost 2 bases, V lost 5 bases, and 9 bases had no gene match. From germline, CDR1 is SQVTM and CDR2 ANQGSEA.

The gene calls are TRBV2 and TRBJ2-7, with 7 bases aligning to TRBD1. Germline V gives CDR1 SNHLY, CDR2 FYNNEI. Germline trimming cut 7 bases from V and 0 bases from J; bases unmatched to any gene: 9. This CDR3 spans 15 amino acids. CDR3 sequence (DNA): TGTGCCAGCATGCTAGAGAGGGGGCCCTCCTACGAGCAGTACTTC. Translation: CASMLERGPSYEQYF.

J is TRBJ2-3 and V is TRBV7-4; D uncertain. CDR3 length: 13 amino acids. V lost 4 bases, J lost 4 bases, and 9 bases lay in between. In germline, CDR1 is SGHVT, CDR2 SQSDAQ. CDR3 nucleotides: TGTGCCAGCAGCTCCGCTCTCGCAGATACGCAGTATTTT. This sequence encodes CASSSALADTQYF.

The chain combines TRBV19 with TRBJ1-1; D uncertain. CDR1 and CDR2 (germline): LNHDA, SQIVND (reference sequence). Trimming stripped 1 base from V and 0 bases from J, with 9 bases between. This CDR3 spans 15 amino acids. The CDR3 bases are TGTGCCAGTAGTATAGGCGGACGGCTGAACACTGAAGCTTTCTTT. It is translated as CASSIGGRLNTEAFF.

The V gene is TRBV5-1, the J gene TRBJ1-4; a possible D gene is TRBD1 (5 bases). Per the germline V gene, CDR1 is SGHRS and CDR2 is YFSETQ. V lost 0 bases and J lost 4, with 13 bases in between. The CDR3 is 16 residues long. The CDR3 loop reads CASSLGGATNNEKLFF. The CDR3 nucleotides are TGCGCCAGCAGCTTGGGAGGGGCAACGAATAATGAAAAACTGTTTTTT.

The V gene is TRBV7-6, the J gene TRBJ1-5; D gene uncertain. The V and J ends lost 5 bases and 3 bases respectively, with 11 bases between them. The CDR3 has 14 amino acids. Germline V gene sequence: CDR1 SGHVS, CDR2 FNYEAQ. The CDR3 here is CASSPRASNQPQHF. CDR3 in DNA: TGTGCCAGCAGCCCCCGGGCCTCCAATCAGCCCCAGCATTTT.

This clone was counted only a few times. The V and J genes are TRBV7-9 and TRBJ2-7; perhaps D is TRBD1 or TRBD2 (5 bases each). Germline-derived CDR1 and CDR2 are SEHNR and FQNEAQ (reference sequence). Trimming cost V 3 bases and J 3 bases, with 12 bases left between them. The CDR3 covers 14 residues. The CDR3 region has the DNA TGTGCCAGCAGCTTTGCTGGGACGGTCTACGAGCAGTACTTC. This sequence encodes CASSFAGTVYEQYF.

The J gene is TRBJ2-7, the V gene TRBV28; 10 bases agree with TRBD2. The germline gives CDR1 MDHEN, CDR2 SYDVKM. The junction had 9 bases not matched to a gene; V was cut back by 7 bases and J by 6 bases. This CDR3 spans 14 amino acids. The CDR3: CASTGSGGGVEQYF. The CDR3 nucleotides read TGTGCCAGCACCGGAAGCGGGGGGGGCGTCGAGCAGTACTTC.

V and J are TRBV10-2 and TRBJ2-7; D might be TRBD2 (6 bases). CDR3 length: 13 residues. CDR1 and CDR2 from the germline V gene are WSHSY and SAAADI. V was clipped by 0 bases and J by 7 bases, with 10 bases between them. The CDR3 sequence: CASSESARGEQYF. CDR3 nucleotides: TGCGCCAGCAGTGAGTCCGCCCGGGGGGAGCAGTACTTC.

V and J are TRBV4-1 and TRBJ1-1, with D possibly matching TRBD1 (5 bases). CDR3 length: 14 amino acids. CDR1 is MGHRA, CDR2 YSYEKL, per germline. Trimming removed 0 bases from V and 10 bases from J, with 15 bases in between. CDR3 in amino acids: CASSQDIGGVGAFF. The CDR3 nucleotides read TGCGCCAGCAGCCAAGATATTGGGGGGGTGGGAGCTTTCTTT.

The CDR3 reads CASSQDRRLGGSTDTQYF. CDR3 coding DNA: TGTGCCAGCAGCCAAGATCGACGATTAGGGGGTAGCACAGATACGCAGTATTTT. The chain uses TRBV4-2 and TRBJ2-3, with a possible D match to TRBD1 (6 bases). The germline V gene encodes CDR1 LGHNA and CDR2 YNFKEQ. CDR3 length equals 18 residues. Trimming removed 0 bases from V and 0 bases from J, with 16 bases in between.

V usage is TRBV30 and J usage is TRBJ1-6, with no clear D. V lost 1 base to trimming and J lost 7 bases, with 11 bases between them. The germline gives CDR1 GTSNPN, CDR2 SVGIG (reference sequence). There are 14 residues in the CDR3. CDR3 residues: CAWSGVPWNSPLHF. The CDR3 DNA follows: TGTGCCTGGAGTGGCGTCCCCTGGAATTCACCCCTCCACTTT.